The 13 T cell receptor beta chains below come from one sample, sequenced in a study of CD8 T cells in ankylosing spondylitis (dated by TCRdb to 2016 to 2017). Library creation used 5' RACE. Sequencing instrument: Illumina HiSeq 2500. TCRdb trimmed public reads at Q25 via fastp, called clones via MiXCR and kept in-frame beta chains. When rows share a CDR3 protein, they turn into one entry using the most common DNA and genes. The sample yields 39,000 or so distinct CDR3 sequences; less than 4% were counted once. Clones ranked in the top ten supply around 2.8% of the sample. The sequencing sample was made of blood, either unsorted or a sorted T cell fraction (not recorded which). Receptors were obtained from a male donor with ankylosing spondylitis or in good health (not recorded which).

This clonotype was picked up many times. CDR3 sequence (DNA): TGTGCCAGCAGCCCCCGGACAGGGGGGACTGAAGCTTTCTTT. Translating gives CASSPRTGGTEAFF. The rearrangement uses TRBV9 and TRBJ1-1; 10 bases line up with TRBD1. Germline CDR1 is SGDLS and CDR2 is YYNGEE. V trimming: 4 bases; J trimming: 5 bases; junction bases outside the gene matches: 5. This CDR3 region has 14 residues.

This clonotype was detected many times. CDR3 region: CASSVTDRGRETQYF. The CDR3 region has the DNA TGTGCCAGCAGCGTCACGGACAGGGGGAGAGAGACCCAGTACTTC. This sequence joins TRBV9 and TRBJ2-5; TRBD1 matches 10 bases. After removal of 2 bases from V and 4 bases from J, the junction contained 5 bases not matched to a gene. This CDR3 region has 15 residues. Germline-derived CDR1 and CDR2 are SGDLS and YYNGEE.

This clonotype was detected a few times. This chain connects TRBV9 to TRBJ2-3; 8 bases align to TRBD2. Unmatched junction bases numbered 7, after V lost 0 bases and J lost 4 bases. CDR3 size: 16 residues. In germline, CDR1 is SGDLS, CDR2 YYNGEE. As DNA, the CDR3 is TGTGCCAGCAGCGTAGGGGGAAGCGGGAGTGCAGATACGCAGTATTTT. This translates into CASSVGGSGSADTQYF.

This clonotype was seen ten or more times. The V gene is TRBV9, the J gene TRBJ2-1; TRBD2 agrees at 7 bases. CDR1 and CDR2 from the germline V gene are SGDLS and YYNGEE. This CDR3 is 18 amino acids long. With V trimmed by 4 bases and J by 1 base, 14 bases remained unmatched. The chain's CDR3 is CASSQPPFTGGSYNEQFF. Written as DNA, the CDR3 is TGTGCCAGCAGCCAACCCCCCTTTACGGGAGGTTCCTACAATGAGCAGTTCTTC.

This clonotype appeared a few times. The V and J genes are TRBV9 and TRBJ2-3; D is undetermined. Trimming took 0 bases from V and 6 from J, leaving 11 bases between them. Germline loops: CDR1 SGDLS, CDR2 YYNGEE. The CDR3 totals 14 residues. CDR3 sequence (DNA): TGTGCCAGCAGCGTAGGTAGTTTATCGGATACGCAGTATTTT. This codes for CASSVGSLSDTQYF. Full variable domain (remainder filled in from reference TRBV9 and TRBJ2-3): DSGVTQTPKHLITATGQRVTLRCSPRSGDLSVYWYQQSLDQGLQFLIQYYNGEERAKGNILERFSAQQFPDLHSELNLSSLELGDSALYFCASSVGSLSDTQYFGPGTRLTVL.

This clonotype was counted many times. The V gene is TRBV9, the J gene TRBJ2-7; possible D gene TRBD2, 6 bases. V was clipped by 4 bases and J by 9 bases, with 17 bases between them. Germline loops: CDR1 SGDLS, CDR2 YYNGEE. The CDR3 loop spans 13 amino acids. CDR3 in amino acids: CASSPAGSLAQYV. The CDR3 DNA reads TGTGCCAGCAGCCCGGCGGGGAGTCTTGCGCAGTACGTC.

In this sample, this clonotype turned up many times. The chain joins TRBV9 to TRBJ1-6; D perhaps matches TRBD1 (6 bases). The CDR3 extends over 16 amino acids. CDR1 and CDR2 from the germline V gene are SGDLS and YYNGEE. V was shortened by 3 bases and J by 3 bases, with 13 bases between the two germline ends. CDR3 in DNA: TGTGCCAGCAGCGAACAGGGTCAAAACTATAATTCACCCCTCCACTTT. It translates to CASSEQGQNYNSPLHF.

This clonotype was detected ten times or more. The chain is built from TRBV9 and TRBJ1-6, with 8 positions matching TRBD1. CDR1 and CDR2 from the germline V gene are SGDLS and YYNGEE. The V gene end was trimmed by 4 bases and the J gene end by 8 bases; junction bases not matched to a gene: 8. This CDR3 contains 15 residues. The CDR3, as DNA: TGTGCCAGCAGCCCGACAGGGGTGTTTTATTCACCCCTCCACTTT. This translates into CASSPTGVFYSPLHF.

This clonotype was detected ten times or more. This chain joins TRBV9 and TRBJ2-1, with TRBD2 matching 11 bases. From germline, CDR1 is SGDLS and CDR2 YYNGEE. CDR3 length: 16 residues. Trimming cost V 4 bases and J 5 bases; bases outside gene matches: 8. Here the CDR3 DNA reads TGTGCCAGCAGCCTTCGACTAGCGGGACCCCACAATGAGCAGTTCTTC. The encoded protein is CASSLRLAGPHNEQFF.

The sample holds many counts of this clonotype. The chain uses TRBV9 and TRBJ2-5, with unresolved D. Trimming took off 4 bases at V and 4 bases at J, with 11 bases between the two ends. CDR3 length equals 13 residues. Germline V gene lookup returns CDR1 SGDLS and CDR2 YYNGEE. The CDR3 sequence: CASSPRVGETQYF. DNA of the CDR3: TGTGCCAGCAGCCCCCGGGTTGGAGAGACCCAGTACTTC.

This clonotype was seen ten or more times. The CDR3 sequence: CASSSPQDTQYF. DNA for the CDR3: TGTGCCAGCAGCTCCCCGCAGGATACGCAGTATTTT. The genes are TRBV9 and TRBJ2-3; D unclear. The V and J ends lost 4 bases and 6 bases respectively, with 9 bases between them. This CDR3 region has 12 residues. Looked up from germline, CDR1 is SGDLS and CDR2 is YYNGEE.

There are many counts of this clonotype. This chain connects TRBV9 to TRBJ2-5, with 10 bases matching TRBD2. The CDR3 length is 17 residues. Trimming at V came to 4 bases and at J to 4 bases, leaving 13 bases not matched to a gene. Looked up from germline, CDR1 is SGDLS and CDR2 is YYNGEE. CDR3 sequence (DNA): TGTGCCAGCAGCCAGGGGAGTAGCGGGGGGTTCGGAGAGACCCAGTACTTC. Protein product: CASSQGSSGGFGETQYF. The entire variable domain, with the rest obtained from reference TRBV9 and TRBJ2-5, is as follows: DSGVTQTPKHLITATGQRVTLRCSPRSGDLSVYWYQQSLDQGLQFLIQYYNGEERAKGNILERFSAQQFPDLHSELNLSSLELGDSALYFCASSQGSSGGFGETQYFGPGTRLLVL.

This clonotype was seen repeatedly, ten times or more. V gene TRBV9 combines with J gene TRBJ1-5; perhaps TRBD1 as D (5 bases). The CDR3 runs to 15 residues. Germline loops: CDR1 SGDLS, CDR2 YYNGEE. The V end lost 4 bases, the J end lost 4 bases, and 15 bases lay between the germline ends. The CDR3 loop reads CASSPHGGENQPQHF. The CDR3 DNA reads TGTGCCAGCAGCCCCCACGGGGGAGAAAATCAGCCCCAGCATTTT. The full variable domain, rest sourced from reference TRBV9 and TRBJ1-5, is DSGVTQTPKHLITATGQRVTLRCSPRSGDLSVYWYQQSLDQGLQFLIQYYNGEERAKGNILERFSAQQFPDLHSELNLSSLELGDSALYFCASSPHGGENQPQHFGDGTRLSIL.